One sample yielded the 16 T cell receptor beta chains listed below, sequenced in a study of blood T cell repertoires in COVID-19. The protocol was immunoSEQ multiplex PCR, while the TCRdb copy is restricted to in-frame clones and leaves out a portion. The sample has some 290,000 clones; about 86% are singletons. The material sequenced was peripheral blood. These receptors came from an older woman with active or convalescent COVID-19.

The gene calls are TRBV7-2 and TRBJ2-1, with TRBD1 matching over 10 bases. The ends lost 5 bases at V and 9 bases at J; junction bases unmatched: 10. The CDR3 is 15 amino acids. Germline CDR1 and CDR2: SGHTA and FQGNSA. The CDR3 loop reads CASSLTGTGESEQFF. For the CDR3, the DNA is TGTGCCAGCAGCCTCACCGGGACAGGGGAGAGTGAGCAGTTCTTC.

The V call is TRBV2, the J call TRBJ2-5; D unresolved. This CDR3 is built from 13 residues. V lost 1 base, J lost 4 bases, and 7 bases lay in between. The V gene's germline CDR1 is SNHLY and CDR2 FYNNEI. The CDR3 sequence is CASSEGQIETQYF. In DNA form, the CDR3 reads TGTGCCAGCAGTGAAGGCCAGATAGAGACCCAGTACTTC.

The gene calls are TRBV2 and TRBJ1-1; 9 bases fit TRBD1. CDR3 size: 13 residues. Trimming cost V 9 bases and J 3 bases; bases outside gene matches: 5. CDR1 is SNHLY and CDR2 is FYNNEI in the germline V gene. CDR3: CASDRDRDTEAFF. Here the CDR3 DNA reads TGTGCCAGTGACCGGGACAGGGACACTGAAGCTTTCTTT.

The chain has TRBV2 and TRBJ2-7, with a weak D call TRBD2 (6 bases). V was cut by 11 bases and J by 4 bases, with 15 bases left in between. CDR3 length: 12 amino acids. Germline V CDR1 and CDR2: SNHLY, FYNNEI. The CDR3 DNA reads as TGTGCCGGCGGGACGGTGGGATACGAGCAGTACTTC. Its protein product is CAGGTVGYEQYF.

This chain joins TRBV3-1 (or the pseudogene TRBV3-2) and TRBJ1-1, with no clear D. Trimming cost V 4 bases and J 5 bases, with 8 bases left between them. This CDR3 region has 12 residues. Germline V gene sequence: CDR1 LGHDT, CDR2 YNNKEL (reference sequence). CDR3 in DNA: TGTGCCAGCAGCCCTGGGCTGACTGAAGCTTTCTTT. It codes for CASSPGLTEAFF.

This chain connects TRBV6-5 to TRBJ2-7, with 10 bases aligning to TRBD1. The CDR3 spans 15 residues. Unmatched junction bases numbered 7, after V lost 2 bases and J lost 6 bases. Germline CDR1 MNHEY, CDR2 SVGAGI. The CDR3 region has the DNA TGTGCCAGCAGTTACATTCCGGGACAGGGGAGCGAGCAGTACTTC. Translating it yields CASSYIPGQGSEQYF.

CDR3 coding DNA: TGCGCCAGCAGCTTGGCCGAAGGGGGCTCCTACAATGAGCAGTTCTTC. Translation gives CASSLAEGGSYNEQFF. V gene TRBV5-1 combines with J gene TRBJ2-1; D perhaps matches TRBD1 (6 bases). The V gene's germline CDR1 is SGHRS and CDR2 YFSETQ. The V and J ends lost 0 bases and 0 bases respectively, with 10 bases between them. The CDR3 is 16 amino acids.

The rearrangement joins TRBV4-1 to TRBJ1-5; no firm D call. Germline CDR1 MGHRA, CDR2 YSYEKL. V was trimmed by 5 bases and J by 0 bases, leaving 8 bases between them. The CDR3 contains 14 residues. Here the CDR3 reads CASSSEYSNQPQHF. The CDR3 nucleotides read TGCGCCAGCAGCTCAGAATATAGCAATCAGCCCCAGCATTTT.

The CDR3 DNA sequence: TGTGCCAGCAGTTACAACGCAGGGGGCGCTTGGGGCTACACCTTC. Translating it yields CASSYNAGGAWGYTF. This chain links TRBV6-5 with TRBJ1-2, with TRBD1 matching over 8 bases. V dropped 2 bases and J dropped 8; count of bases not matched to a gene: 10. Germline V gene sequence: CDR1 MNHEY, CDR2 SVGAGI. This CDR3 comprises 15 residues.

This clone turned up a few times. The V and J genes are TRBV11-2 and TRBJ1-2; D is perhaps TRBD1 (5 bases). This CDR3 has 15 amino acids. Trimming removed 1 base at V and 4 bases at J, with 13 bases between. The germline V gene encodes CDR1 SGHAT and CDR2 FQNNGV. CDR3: CASSLASGRAYGYTF. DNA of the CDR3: TGTGCCAGCAGCTTAGCGTCGGGCAGGGCCTATGGCTACACCTTC.

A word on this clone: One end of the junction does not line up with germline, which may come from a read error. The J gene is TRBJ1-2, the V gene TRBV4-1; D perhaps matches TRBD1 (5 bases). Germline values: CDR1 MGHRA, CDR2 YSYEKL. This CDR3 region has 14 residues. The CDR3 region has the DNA TGCGCCAGCAGCCAAGATCCAGGGTGGATGGGGAAGCCTTTC. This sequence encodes CASSQDPGWMGKPF.

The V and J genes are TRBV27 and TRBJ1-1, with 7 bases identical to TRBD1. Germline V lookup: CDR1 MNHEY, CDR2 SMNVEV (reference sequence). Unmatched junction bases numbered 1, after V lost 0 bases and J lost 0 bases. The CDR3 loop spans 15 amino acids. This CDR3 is CASSLSTGMNTEAFF. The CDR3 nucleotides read TGTGCCAGCAGTTTATCGACAGGGATGAACACTGAAGCTTTCTTT.

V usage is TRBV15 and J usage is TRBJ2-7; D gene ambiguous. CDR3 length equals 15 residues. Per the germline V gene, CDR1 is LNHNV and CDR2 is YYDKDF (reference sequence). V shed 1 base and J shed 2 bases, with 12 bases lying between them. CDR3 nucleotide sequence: TGTGCCACCAGCAGAGTTTCAGGTGATCCCTACGAGCAGTACTTC. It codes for CATSRVSGDPYEQYF.

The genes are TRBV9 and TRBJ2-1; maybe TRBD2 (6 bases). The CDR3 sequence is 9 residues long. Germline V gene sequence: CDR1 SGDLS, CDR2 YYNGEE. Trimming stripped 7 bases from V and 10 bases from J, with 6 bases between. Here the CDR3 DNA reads TGTGCCAGCGGAGGGGAGCAGTTCTTC. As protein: CASGGEQFF.

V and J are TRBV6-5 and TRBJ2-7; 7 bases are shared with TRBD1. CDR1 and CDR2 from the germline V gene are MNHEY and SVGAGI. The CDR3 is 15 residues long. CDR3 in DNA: TGTGCAAGCCCAATGGAAGCAGGGGGACAATACGAGCAGTACTTC. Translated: CASPMEAGGQYEQYF.

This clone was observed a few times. CDR3 sequence: CASSLGTGSGWSNQPQHF. CDR3 in DNA: TGTGCCAGCAGCCTTGGGACAGGGAGCGGTTGGAGCAATCAGCCCCAGCATTTT. The chain carries TRBV7-2 and TRBJ1-5, with 9 bases identical to TRBD1. V trimming: 5 bases; J trimming: 1 base; junction bases outside the gene matches: 12. This CDR3 contains 18 residues. The germline gives CDR1 SGHTA, CDR2 FQGNSA.